The sequence of this T cell receptor (beta chain) was determined in a study of blood T cell repertoires in COVID-19. The junction had 13 bases not matched to a gene; V was cut back by 6 bases and J by 6 bases. The CDR3 has 16 residues. From germline, CDR1 is SSHAT and CDR2 FNYEAQ (reference sequence). The data were produced by immunoSEQ multiplex PCR, yet TCRdb's version contains in-frame clones alone and is incomplete. The sample holds about 180,000 clones, 80% to 85% seen once. The specimen sequenced was peripheral blood. The TCR sequence derives from a woman aged 40-49 years with COVID-19, enrolled during active disease. This chain joins TRBV7-7 and TRBJ2-1; 8 positions match TRBD2. CDR3 sequence: CASSRQAGGAVNEQFF. The CDR3 coding sequence is TGTGCCAGCAGTCGTCAAGCCGGGGGGGCTGTCAATGAGCAGTTCTTC.